Listed here are 30 T cell receptor beta chains from one sample, sequenced in a study of metastatic and nonmetastatic thyroid tumors (dated by TCRdb to the early 2020s). None of the patients had been given any treatment before thyroid surgery. Library preparation used PCR. TCRdb names Illumina HiSeq 4000 as the instrument used. TCRdb handled the public reads itself, with Q25 trimming in fastp and clone calling in MiXCR, and kept productive beta chains. The sample contains roughly 5,000 clones, 25% to 30% of them found a single time. The ten largest clonotypes hold 14% of the sample. Source material: adjacent normal tissue. These receptors came from a female donor with papillary thyroid cancer or a benign thyroid nodule (not recorded which). Some clones in this sample may be carry-over from other donors' samples.

The chain is built from TRBV12-3 or TRBV12-4 and TRBJ2-3, with TRBD2 identical over 7 bases. V lost 8 bases and J lost 3; bases outside the gene matches: 5. CDR3 size: 13 residues. The CDR3 reads CASQRDRTDTQYF. CDR3 nucleotide sequence: TGTGCCAGCCAGCGGGATAGAACAGATACGCAGTATTTT.

By sample fraction, this clone is medium-sized. The V call is TRBV11-2, the J call TRBJ1-2; D is undetermined. This CDR3 has 13 amino acids. Trimming removed 5 bases at V and 8 bases at J, with 15 bases between. The germline V gene has CDR1 SGHAT and CDR2 FQNNGV. CDR3 region: CASSPTMMGGYTF. CDR3 coding DNA: TGTGCCAGCAGCCCGACCATGATGGGCGGCTACACCTTC.

This clone qualifies as medium-sized (0.01 to 0.1%). The chain employs TRBV7-8 and TRBJ2-3, with D possibly being TRBD1 (6 bases). Germline CDR1 is SGHVS and CDR2 is FQNEAQ. V lost 1 base and J lost 6, with 14 bases in between. The CDR3 contains 15 residues. The CDR3 sequence: CASSLDADRTDTQYF. The CDR3 nucleotides read TGTGCCAGCAGCTTAGACGCGGACAGAACCGATACGCAGTATTTT.

The genes are TRBV6-2 or TRBV6-3 and TRBJ2-7; D gene ambiguous. This CDR3 region has 16 residues. Germline loops: CDR1 MNHEY, CDR2 SVGEGT. V was shortened by 0 bases and J by 3 bases, with 15 bases between the two germline ends. In DNA, the CDR3 is TGTGCCAGCAGTTACTCGATGGTCTCGGGTGACTACGAGCAGTACTTC. Protein product: CASSYSMVSGDYEQYF.

Judged by abundance, this clone is medium-sized. The chain joins TRBV27 to TRBJ2-5; 8 positions match TRBD1. The germline CDR1 and CDR2 sequences are MNHEY and SMNVEV (reference sequence). The CDR3 sequence is 14 residues long. The V gene end was trimmed by 5 bases and the J gene end by 3 bases; junction bases not matched to a gene: 5. CDR3 nucleotides: TGTGCCAGCAGTCTACAGGGGGAGGAAGAGACCCAGTACTTC. Its translation is CASSLQGEEETQYF.

V is TRBV2 and J is TRBJ2-7; TRBD2 is a possible D gene (5 bases). Germline values: CDR1 SNHLY, CDR2 FYNNEI. This CDR3 is 14 amino acids long. Trimming removed 6 bases at V and 3 bases at J, with 15 bases between. CDR3 DNA: TGTGCCAGCAGCTCCGTGACGGGGATCTACGAGCAGTACTTC. This sequence encodes CASSSVTGIYEQYF.

This clone has more than one count but fewer than ten. This chain joins TRBV18 and TRBJ2-7, with D perhaps TRBD2 (5 bases). Trimming removed 3 bases at V and 6 bases at J, with 15 bases between. Germline-derived CDR1 and CDR2 are KGHSH and LQKENI. The CDR3 runs 14 residues. CDR3 amino acids: CASSPFEGPREQYV. The DNA of the CDR3 is TGTGCCAGCTCACCCTTCGAGGGTCCACGCGAGCAGTACGTC.

By sample fraction, this clone is medium-sized. This chain uses TRBV19 with TRBJ2-7, with D maybe TRBD1 (5 bases). V lost 8 bases and J lost 4, with 18 bases in between. Germline CDR1 is LNHDA and CDR2 is SQIVND (reference sequence). The CDR3 totals 14 residues. CDR3 loop: CASVDSEAPYEQYF. Here the CDR3 DNA reads TGTGCCAGTGTTGACAGCGAAGCCCCTTACGAGCAGTACTTC.

The table lists this clone with a few counts. The chain couples TRBV27 to TRBJ2-7, with 10 bases aligning to TRBD1. V was pared by 8 bases and J by 6 bases, with 10 bases of the junction left unmatched. The germline CDR1 and CDR2 sequences are MNHEY and SMNVEV (reference sequence). CDR3 size: 14 residues. This chain's CDR3 is CASSSRDRGSEQYF. CDR3 nucleotide sequence: TGTGCCAGCTCAAGTCGGGACAGGGGAAGCGAGCAGTACTTC.

Details on this clone: Its ends do not fully match the called genes, so a read error is possible. J is TRBJ2-2 and V is TRBV19; D remains unclear. The CDR3 loop spans 13 amino acids. Germline V gene sequence: CDR1 LNHDA, CDR2 SQIVND (reference sequence). CDR3 amino acids: CARSIFGIGELFF. In DNA, the CDR3 is TGTGCCAGGAGTATATTTGGAATCGGGGAGCTGTTTTTT. Combining the CDR3 with reference TRBV19 and TRBJ2-2 gives the whole variable domain DGGITQSPKYLFRKEGQNVTLSCEQNLNHDAMYWYRQDPGQGLRLIYYSQIVNDFQKGDIAEGYSVSREKKESFPLTVTSAQKNPTAFYLCARSIFGIGELFFGEGSRLTVL.

This rearrangement joins TRBV11-3 to TRBJ1-1; 8 bases align to TRBD1. The germline V gene encodes CDR1 SGHNT and CDR2 YENEEA. There are 16 residues in the CDR3. The junction had 4 bases not matched to a gene; V was cut back by 0 bases and J by 1 base. For the CDR3, the DNA is TGTGCCAGCAGCTTAGAGCAGGGGGCAGGGAACACTGAAGCTTTCTTT. Its translation is CASSLEQGAGNTEAFF.

This clone was found a few times. This sequence joins TRBV6-1 and TRBJ2-2; 9 bases are a match to TRBD1. Trimming took 3 bases from V and 2 from J; bases not matched to a gene: 1. The CDR3 length is 15 residues. Germline V gene sequence: CDR1 MNHNS, CDR2 SASEGT. Here the CDR3 DNA reads TGTGCCAGCAGTGAGGGACAGGGCAACACCGGGGAGCTGTTTTTT. This gives the protein CASSEGQGNTGELFF.

CDR3 sequence: CASSFLGGERGYTF. CDR3 in DNA: TGTGCCAGCAGTTTCCTTGGGGGAGAACGAGGCTACACCTTC. The chain joins TRBV28 to TRBJ1-2; the D gene is possibly TRBD1 (5 bases). The germline V gene has CDR1 MDHEN and CDR2 SYDVKM. The CDR3 sequence is 14 residues long. Trimming took off 3 bases at V and 8 bases at J, with 16 bases between the two ends.

This clone is categorized as medium-sized. The rearrangement joins TRBV2 to TRBJ2-7; perhaps TRBD1 as D (5 bases). Per the germline V gene, CDR1 is SNHLY and CDR2 is FYNNEI. The CDR3 extends over 14 amino acids. Trimming left V 6 bases short and J 0 bases short, with 12 bases between. The CDR3 is CASSVTGSSYEQYF. The CDR3 DNA reads as TGTGCCAGCAGCGTTACAGGATCCTCCTACGAGCAGTACTTC.

This clone was detected only a few times. The V and J genes are TRBV6-1 and TRBJ1-1; D is unresolved. CDR3 size: 17 residues. Germline lookup yields CDR1 MNHNS and CDR2 SASEGT. V lost 3 bases and J lost 9, with 26 bases in between. CDR3 amino acids: CASSDLLAGGARWKAFF. CDR3 sequence (DNA): TGTGCCAGCAGTGACCTTCTGGCAGGCGGCGCAAGGTGGAAAGCTTTCTTT.

The chain is built from TRBV7-8 and TRBJ2-7, with D uncertain. This CDR3 spans 13 amino acids. From germline, CDR1 is SGHVS and CDR2 FQNEAQ. Trimming left V 1 base short and J 4 bases short, with 8 bases between. The CDR3 nucleotides are TGTGCCAGCAGCTTAGGCTCGACGTACGAGCAGTACTTC. Its protein product is CASSLGSTYEQYF.

The chain uses TRBV18 and TRBJ1-2, with D uncertain. Trimming removed 3 bases from V and 2 bases from J, with 4 bases in between. Looked up from germline, CDR1 is KGHSH and CDR2 is LQKENI. This CDR3 comprises 12 residues. This CDR3 is CASSPENYGYTF. In nucleotides, the CDR3 is TGTGCCAGCTCACCGGAAAACTATGGCTACACCTTC.

This clone showed up many times. The gene calls are TRBV10-2 and TRBJ2-5; D remains unclear. The V end lost 3 bases, the J end lost 6 bases, and 14 bases lay between the germline ends. Germline V gene lookup returns CDR1 WSHSY and CDR2 SAAADI. The CDR3 is 14 residues long. The CDR3, as DNA: TGCGCCAGCAGTGAATCGGACCTCGGGCAGACCCAGTACTTC. It codes for CASSESDLGQTQYF.

This clone is termed medium-sized. This chain uses TRBV28 with TRBJ2-1, with D tentatively TRBD1 or TRBD2 (5 bases each). Germline V gene data show CDR1 as MDHEN and CDR2 as SYDVKM. Between the trimmed V and J ends, which lost 5 bases and 5 bases, there was a span of 22 bases. The CDR3 length is 17 residues. In nucleotides, the CDR3 is TGTGCCAGCAGTCTACCTCCCCGGGGCCTCGGGAACAATGAGCAGTTCTTC. Its translation is CASSLPPRGLGNNEQFF. Variable domain in full (rest from reference TRBV28 and TRBJ2-1): DVKVTQSSRYLVKRTGEKVFLECVQDMDHENMFWYRQDPGLGLRLIYFSYDVKMKEKGDIPEGYSVSREKKERFSLILESASTNQTSMYLCASSLPPRGLGNNEQFFGPGTRLTVL.

This clone was counted ten times or more. The genes are TRBV5-4 and TRBJ2-6, with TRBD1 matching over 9 bases. The CDR3 extends over 16 amino acids. V shed 0 bases, J shed 2 bases, and the junction held 0 bases outside the gene matches. Germline V CDR1 and CDR2: SGHNT, YYREEE (reference sequence). Written as DNA, the CDR3 is TGTGCCAGCAGCTTGGGGACAGGGGCTGGGGCCAACGTCCTGACTTTC. This sequence encodes CASSLGTGAGANVLTF.

This clone was found a few times. The chain has TRBV6-1 and TRBJ2-7, with TRBD1 identical over 7 bases. Germline loops: CDR1 MNHNS, CDR2 SASEGT. J gave up 2 bases and V 4 bases, and 5 bases lay outside the gene matches. The CDR3 covers 14 residues. The CDR3 DNA follows: TGTGCCAGCAGTGTCCGACAGGGTCCCTACGAGCAGTACTTC. It encodes CASSVRQGPYEQYF.

This clone was detected only a few times. As DNA, the CDR3 is TGTGCCGGAGGAGGGATCGGGAGTAGTGGAGATACGCAGTATTTT. Its translation is CAGGGIGSSGDTQYF. The gene calls are TRBV6-1 and TRBJ2-3, with D possibly matching TRBD2 (6 bases). The CDR3 consists of 15 residues. V gave up 11 bases and J gave up 5 bases, with 23 bases separating them. Germline V gives CDR1 MNHNS, CDR2 SASEGT.

This clone is medium-sized in the sample. The genes are TRBV4-3 and TRBJ1-1; maybe TRBD1 (6 bases). In germline, CDR1 is LGHNA, CDR2 YSLEER. Trimming pared 3 bases from V and 0 bases from J, leaving 11 bases between. The CDR3 consists of 15 residues. Here the CDR3 reads CASSQNRALNTEAFF. DNA for the CDR3: TGCGCCAGCAGCCAGAACAGGGCGCTGAACACTGAAGCTTTCTTT.

This clone has a count of ten or more. This chain links TRBV5-1 with TRBJ1-1; D is unclear. The CDR3 totals 20 residues. V lost 2 bases, J lost 3 bases, and 29 bases lay in between. Looked up from germline, CDR1 is SGHRS and CDR2 is YFSETQ. The CDR3 DNA sequence: TGCGCCAGCAGCTTATTTCCCGTGGGGAGTGCGGGCGGTGTCGACACTGAAGCTTTCTTT. It codes for CASSLFPVGSAGGVDTEAFF. Full variable domain (outside the CDR3, taken from reference TRBV5-1 and TRBJ1-1): KAGVTQTPRYLIKTRGQQVTLSCSPISGHRSVSWYQQTPGQGLQFLFEYFSETQRNKGNFPGRFSGRQFSNSRSEMNVSTLELGDSALYLCASSLFPVGSAGGVDTEAFFGQGTRLTVV.

The V and J genes are TRBV3-1 and TRBJ2-7, with D perhaps matching TRBD1 or TRBD2 (6 bases each). Germline CDR1 is LGHDT and CDR2 is YNNKEL (reference sequence). V shed 0 bases and J shed 6 bases, with 12 bases lying between them. The CDR3 totals 14 residues. This CDR3 reads CASSQDLQGGEQYF. CDR3 sequence (DNA): TGTGCCAGCAGCCAAGATTTACAGGGAGGCGAGCAGTACTTC.

By share, this clone counts as medium-sized (0.01 to 0.1%). The chain uses TRBV9 and TRBJ2-3; D is ambiguous. The CDR3 runs 9 residues. The germline gives CDR1 SGDLS, CDR2 YYNGEE. The V and J ends lost 8 bases and 10 bases respectively, with 8 bases between them. CDR3 in amino acids: CARPPAQYF. Here the CDR3 DNA reads TGTGCCAGACCCCCGGCGCAGTATTTT.

The chain recombines TRBV11-1 with TRBJ2-1; 12 nucleotides agree with TRBD2. The CDR3 totals 15 residues. The V segment lost 6 bases and the J segment 7 bases; nucleotides outside the gene matches: 7. CDR1 is SGHAT and CDR2 is FQDESV in the germline V gene (reference sequence). The CDR3 region has the DNA TGTGCCAGCAGGCTAGCGGGAGGGCCGAAAAATGAGCAGTTCTTC. This encodes CASRLAGGPKNEQFF.

The gene calls are TRBV6-4 and TRBJ2-1; 11 bases agree with TRBD1. Per the germline V gene, CDR1 is MRHNA and CDR2 is SNTAGT. The CDR3 sequence is 17 residues long. V dropped 8 bases and J dropped 3; count of bases not matched to a gene: 12. CDR3 DNA sequence: TGTGCCAGCTCCACAGGGACAGGGGGGGCCCGCTACAATGAGCAGTTCTTC. Its protein product is CASSTGTGGARYNEQFF.

Points on this clone: One end of the junction does not line up with germline, which may come from a read error. This chain joins TRBV27 and TRBJ2-7; 8 nucleotides agree with TRBD1. The CDR3 has 15 amino acids. Germline V lookup: CDR1 MNHEY, CDR2 SMNVEV (reference sequence). The DNA for the CDR3 is TGTGCCAGCGGTGTTGACAGGGGTACTTCCTACGAGCAGCGCTTC. Translation: CASGVDRGTSYEQRF.

This clone was observed a handful of times. The chain is built from TRBV27 and TRBJ2-5; 14 nucleotides agree with TRBD2. CDR1 is MNHEY, CDR2 SMNVEV, per germline (reference sequence). Losses at the gene ends were 1 base for V and 2 bases for J; bases not matched to a gene: 18. The CDR3 consists of 22 residues. The CDR3 reads CASSLYPSGLAGVALSQETQYF. In DNA form, the CDR3 reads TGTGCCAGCAGTTTATACCCCTCGGGACTAGCGGGAGTGGCCCTTTCTCAAGAGACCCAGTACTTC.